These 19 T cell receptor beta chains originate from one sample sequenced in a study of blood T cell repertoires in COVID-19. Profiling relied on immunoSEQ multiplex PCR, and the TCRdb table lists in-frame clones only, not all of them. The sample lists over 150,000 clones; approximately 90% were seen once. Input material: peripheral blood. The receptors originated from a man aged 25-40 years with acute or convalescent COVID-19.

The rearrangement uses TRBV28 and TRBJ2-5; the match to TRBD1 covers 8 bases. Trimming took 3 bases from V and 5 from J; bases not matched to a gene: 23. Per germline, CDR1 MDHEN and CDR2 SYDVKM. The length of the CDR3 is 20 residues. The CDR3 coding sequence is TGTGCCAGCAGTTTCGAGTTGGATGGGTTGGGACAGGAAGTTTTGGAGACCCAGTACTTC. Translation gives CASSFELDGLGQEVLETQYF. Variable domain in full (rest from reference TRBV28 and TRBJ2-5): DVKVTQSSRYLVKRTGEKVFLECVQDMDHENMFWYRQDPGLGLRLIYFSYDVKMKEKGDIPEGYSVSREKKERFSLILESASTNQTSMYLCASSFELDGLGQEVLETQYFGPGTRLLVL.

CDR3 region: CASSEFSTRAGSTIYF. CDR3 coding DNA: TGTGCCAGCAGTGAATTCAGTACCCGGGCGGGCTCCACCATATATTTT. This chain joins TRBV6-1 and TRBJ1-3, with D uncertain. Germline CDR1 MNHNS, CDR2 SASEGT. The CDR3 consists of 16 residues. The germline V and J ends were trimmed by 2 bases and 9 bases, with 20 bases remaining between them.

The rearrangement links TRBV9 to TRBJ1-6, with D unclear. Germline loops: CDR1 SGDLS, CDR2 YYNGEE. The ends were cut back, 0 bases at V and 11 bases at J, with 12 bases in the middle. The CDR3 covers 14 residues. Here the CDR3 reads CASSVDPSYPPLHF. The CDR3 DNA reads as TGTGCCAGCAGCGTAGATCCCTCCTATCCACCCCTCCACTTT.

The sample holds a few counts of this clone. The chain is built from TRBV27 and TRBJ2-7, with a weak D call TRBD1 (7 bases). Germline loops: CDR1 MNHEY, CDR2 SMNVEV (reference sequence). The CDR3 sequence is 14 residues long. Trimming took 3 bases from V and 3 from J, leaving 12 bases between them. The CDR3 loop is CASSLGQGGYEQYF. The DNA of the CDR3 is TGTGCCAGCAGTTTGGGTCAGGGGGGCTACGAGCAGTACTTC.

The CDR3 reads CASSANGRIRNEQFF. The CDR3 nucleotides are TGTGCCAGCAGCGCCAACGGGAGGATTCGAAATGAGCAGTTCTTC. The chain combines TRBV9 with TRBJ2-1; 7 bases line up with TRBD2. CDR1 SGDLS and CDR2 YYNGEE come from the germline V gene. This CDR3 spans 15 amino acids. After removal of 3 bases from V and 7 bases from J, the junction contained 10 bases not matched to a gene.

V gene TRBV2 combines with J gene TRBJ1-1; 8 bases are a match to TRBD1. The V segment lost 6 bases and the J segment 4 bases; nucleotides outside the gene matches: 7. CDR1 and CDR2 from the germline V gene are SNHLY and FYNNEI. CDR3 length: 14 amino acids. The CDR3 here is CASSGNRGVTEAFF. CDR3 sequence (DNA): TGTGCCAGCAGCGGAAACAGGGGGGTCACTGAAGCTTTCTTT.

This chain uses TRBV4-2 with TRBJ2-3, with D maybe TRBD2 (5 bases). Germline CDR1 is LGHNA and CDR2 is YNFKEQ. Deletions cut 4 bases from V and 0 bases from J, with 14 bases between. The CDR3 is 16 amino acids. CDR3 residues: CASSLGNQRSTDTQYF. The CDR3 nucleotides are TGTGCCAGCAGCCTAGGCAACCAGCGGAGCACAGATACGCAGTATTTT.

The chain joins TRBV12-5 to TRBJ1-5; 11 bases line up with TRBD1. J gave up 3 bases and V 1 base, and 14 bases lay outside the gene matches. CDR3 size: 20 residues. Germline V gene data show CDR1 as LGHNT and CDR2 as FRNRAP. CDR3 sequence: CASGLGITGQGAPNNQPQHF. CDR3 in DNA: TGTGCTAGTGGTTTGGGTATCACCGGACAGGGGGCGCCTAACAATCAGCCCCAGCATTTT. The full variable domain, its missing parts supplied by reference TRBV12-5 and TRBJ1-5, is DARVTQTPRHKVTEMGQEVTMRCQPILGHNTVFWYRQTMMQGLELLAYFRNRAPLDDSGMPKDRFSAEMPDATLATLKIQPSEPRDSAVYFCASGLGITGQGAPNNQPQHFGDGTRLSIL.

This chain links TRBV27 with TRBJ2-3; 9 positions agree with TRBD2. This CDR3 contains 16 residues. With 5 bases clipped from V and 1 base from J, the junction kept 7 bases outside the gene matches. In germline, CDR1 is MNHEY, CDR2 SMNVEV (reference sequence). In nucleotides, the CDR3 is TGTGCCAGCAGTCCAGACCGACTAGCGGGCACAGATACGCAGTATTTT. Amino acids: CASSPDRLAGTDTQYF.

J is TRBJ1-5 and V is TRBV7-8; D is possibly TRBD1 (5 bases). The CDR3 length is 15 residues. Germline V gene sequence: CDR1 SGHVS, CDR2 FQNEAQ. V dropped 3 bases and J dropped 1 base, with 10 bases sitting between them. The DNA of the CDR3 is TGTGCCAGCAGCTTGGGGCCAGGGAGCAATCAGCCCCAGCATTTT. It is translated as CASSLGPGSNQPQHF. Variable domain in full (rest from reference TRBV7-8 and TRBJ1-5): GAGVSQSPRYKVAKRGQDVALRCDPISGHVSLFWYQQALGQGPEFLTYFQNEAQLDKSGLPSDRFFAERPEGSVSTLKIQRTQQEDSAVYLCASSLGPGSNQPQHFGDGTRLSIL.

This chain uses TRBV6-4 with TRBJ2-1, with 11 bases aligning to TRBD2. CDR1 is MRHNA and CDR2 is SNTAGT in the germline V gene. The ends lost 5 bases at V and 14 bases at J; junction bases unmatched: 8. This CDR3 is built from 13 residues. CDR3 coding DNA: TGTGCCAGCAGTTTTACTAGCGGGAGTGATAAGTTCTTC. Its protein product is CASSFTSGSDKFF.

The chain joins TRBV6-5 to TRBJ1-1, with 9 bases matching TRBD1. The CDR3 totals 15 residues. The ends lost 0 bases at V and 10 bases at J; junction bases unmatched: 9. Germline loops: CDR1 MNHEY, CDR2 SVGAGI. This CDR3 reads CASSYSLGTGFGAFF. The CDR3 nucleotides are TGTGCCAGCAGTTACTCGCTAGGGACAGGGTTTGGAGCTTTCTTT.

The V gene is TRBV7-3, the J gene TRBJ2-1; no clear D gene. The V end was cut by 5 bases, the J end by 0 bases, with 11 bases between. Germline assignment: CDR1 SGHTA and CDR2 FQGTGA. This CDR3 is built from 15 residues. The CDR3, as DNA: TGTGCCAGCAGCCCACGTAGAAGCTCCTACAATGAGCAGTTCTTC. It yields the protein CASSPRRSSYNEQFF.

V gene TRBV2 combines with J gene TRBJ1-2; possible D gene TRBD1, 5 bases. V was clipped by 6 bases and J by 8 bases, with 16 bases between them. Germline lookup yields CDR1 SNHLY and CDR2 FYNNEI. CDR3 length: 13 residues. The CDR3 reads CASSQTRDLGYTF. The DNA for the CDR3 is TGTGCCAGCAGCCAAACAAGGGACTTAGGCTACACCTTC. Full variable domain (outside the CDR3, taken from reference TRBV2 and TRBJ1-2): EPEVTQTPSHQVTQMGQEVILRCVPISNHLYFYWYRQILGQKVEFLVSFYNNEISEKSEIFDDQFSVERPDGSNFTLKIRSTKLEDSAMYFCASSQTRDLGYTFGSGTRLTVV.

The chain is built from TRBV11-2 and TRBJ2-3; possibly TRBD2 for D (6 bases). The germline V and J ends were trimmed by 1 base and 3 bases, with 11 bases remaining between them. CDR3 size: 15 residues. From germline, CDR1 is SGHAT and CDR2 FQNNGV. CDR3: CASSLGSAGTDTQYF. The CDR3, as DNA: TGTGCCAGCAGCTTAGGGTCTGCGGGAACAGATACGCAGTATTTT.

The chain joins TRBV30 to TRBJ1-6; TRBD1 matches 9 bases. The CDR3 sequence is 17 residues long. Germline CDR1 GTSNPN, CDR2 SVGIG (reference sequence). V shed 8 bases, J shed 1 base, and the junction held 12 bases outside the gene matches. The CDR3 spells CALSQGTGISYNSPLHF. The CDR3 DNA reads as TGTGCCCTGAGTCAGGGGACAGGGATTTCCTATAATTCACCCCTCCACTTT.

The chain couples TRBV18 to TRBJ2-1; D unclear. Germline V gene lookup returns CDR1 KGHSH and CDR2 LQKENI. The CDR3 is 13 residues long. The V gene lost 5 bases and the J gene lost 5 bases, with 10 bases spanning the gap. This chain's CDR3 is CASSFTTHNEQFF. The CDR3 nucleotides are TGTGCCAGCTCATTCACTACCCACAATGAGCAGTTCTTC.

The V call is TRBV7-9, the J call TRBJ1-1, with D possibly being TRBD1 (6 bases). The CDR3 extends over 14 amino acids. Germline assignment: CDR1 SEHNR and CDR2 FQNEAQ (reference sequence). Trimming took 6 bases from V and 6 from J, leaving 17 bases between them. The chain's CDR3 is CASSLGWGGAEAFF. DNA of the CDR3: TGTGCCAGCAGTCTCGGCTGGGGGGGCGCTGAAGCTTTCTTT.

Only a few counts were recorded for this clone. The chain links TRBV28 to TRBJ1-1; a weak D match, TRBD1 (6 bases). The CDR3 consists of 13 residues. Per the germline V gene, CDR1 is MDHEN and CDR2 is SYDVKM. V was trimmed by 7 bases and J by 5 bases, leaving 14 bases between them. The CDR3 nucleotides are TGTGCCAGCACTACCCCACAGGGTACTGAAGCTTTCTTT. This codes for CASTTPQGTEAFF. The whole variable domain, remainder taken from reference TRBV28 and TRBJ1-1, is DVKVTQSSRYLVKRTGEKVFLECVQDMDHENMFWYRQDPGLGLRLIYFSYDVKMKEKGDIPEGYSVSREKKERFSLILESASTNQTSMYLCASTTPQGTEAFFGQGTRLTVV.